This TCR beta chain came from a study of cytomegalovirus exposure and HLA in healthy donors. Overall study findings and caveats: TRBV6-2, TRBV6-3 and other indistinguishable V segments were excluded.

In its sample, this clone was seen once. Its antigen is as yet unknown. Germline V lookup: CDR1 SGHRS, CDR2 YFSETQ. The CDR3 covers 14 residues. Trimming cost V 3 bases and J 7 bases, with 13 bases left between them. A multiplex PCR was run with 60 Vbeta primers and 13 Jbeta primers. Sequencing used immunoSEQ multiplex PCR; TCRdb keeps in-frame clones, though not all of them. In the table there are over 150,000 clones, roughly 76% of which are singletons. The clonotype was recovered from a male donor in good health and CMV-seronegative. The chain uses TRBV5-1 and TRBJ1-4, with D unresolved. The sample comprised PBMCs. The DNA of the CDR3 is TGCGCCAGCAGCTCGTCAGAGAGGGCTGAAAAACTGTTTTTT. This sequence encodes CASSSSERAEKLFF.